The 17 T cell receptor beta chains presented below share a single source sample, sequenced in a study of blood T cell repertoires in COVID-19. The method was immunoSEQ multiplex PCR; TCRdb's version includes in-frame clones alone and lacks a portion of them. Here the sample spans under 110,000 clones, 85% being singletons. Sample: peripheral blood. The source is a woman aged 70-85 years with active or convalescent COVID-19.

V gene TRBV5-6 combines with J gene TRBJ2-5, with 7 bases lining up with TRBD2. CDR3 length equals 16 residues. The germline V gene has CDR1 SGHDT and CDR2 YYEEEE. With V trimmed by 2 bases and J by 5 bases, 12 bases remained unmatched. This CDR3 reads CASSFRSGVPGETQYF. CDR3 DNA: TGTGCCAGCAGCTTCCGAAGCGGGGTGCCGGGGGAGACCCAGTACTTC.

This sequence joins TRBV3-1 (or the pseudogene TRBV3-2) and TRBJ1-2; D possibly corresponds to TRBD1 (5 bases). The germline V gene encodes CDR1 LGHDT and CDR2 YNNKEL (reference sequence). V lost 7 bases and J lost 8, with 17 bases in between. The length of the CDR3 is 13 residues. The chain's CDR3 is CASILQGRGGYTF. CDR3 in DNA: TGTGCCAGCATCCTGCAGGGAAGGGGAGGCTACACCTTC.

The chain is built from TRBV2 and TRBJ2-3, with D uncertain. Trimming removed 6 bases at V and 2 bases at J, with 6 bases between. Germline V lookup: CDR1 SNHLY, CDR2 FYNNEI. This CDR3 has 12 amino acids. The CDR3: CASSEHTDTQYF. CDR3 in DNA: TGTGCCAGCAGCGAACACACAGATACGCAGTATTTT.

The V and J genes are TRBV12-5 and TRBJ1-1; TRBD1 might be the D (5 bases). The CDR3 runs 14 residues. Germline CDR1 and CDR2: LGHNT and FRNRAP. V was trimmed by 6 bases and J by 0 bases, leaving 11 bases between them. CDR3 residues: CASGPGKVNTEAFF. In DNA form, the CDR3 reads TGTGCTAGTGGGCCAGGGAAGGTGAACACTGAAGCTTTCTTT.

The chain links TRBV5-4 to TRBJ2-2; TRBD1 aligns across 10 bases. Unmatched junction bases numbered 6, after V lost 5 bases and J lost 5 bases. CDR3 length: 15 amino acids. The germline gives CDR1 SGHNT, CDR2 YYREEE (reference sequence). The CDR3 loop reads CASRPGTGETGELFF. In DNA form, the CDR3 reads TGTGCCAGCAGGCCAGGGACAGGGGAAACCGGGGAGCTGTTTTTT.

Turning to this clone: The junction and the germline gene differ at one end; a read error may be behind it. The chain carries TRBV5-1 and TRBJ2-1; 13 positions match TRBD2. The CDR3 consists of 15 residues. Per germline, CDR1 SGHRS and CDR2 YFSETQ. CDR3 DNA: TGCGCCACCAGCGCCGGGACTAGCGGGATCATTCAGCAGTTCTTC. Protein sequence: CATSAGTSGIIQQFF.

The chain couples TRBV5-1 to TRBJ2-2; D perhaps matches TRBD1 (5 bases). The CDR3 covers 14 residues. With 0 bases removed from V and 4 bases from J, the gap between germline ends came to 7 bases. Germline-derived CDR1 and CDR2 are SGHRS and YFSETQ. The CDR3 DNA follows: TGCGCCAGCAGCTTGGAGACAGTCACCGGGGAGCTGTTTTTT. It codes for CASSLETVTGELFF.

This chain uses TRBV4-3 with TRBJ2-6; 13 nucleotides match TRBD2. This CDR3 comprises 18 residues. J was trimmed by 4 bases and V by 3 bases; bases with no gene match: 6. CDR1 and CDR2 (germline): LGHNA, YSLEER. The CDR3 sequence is CASSHGLAGVGGANVLTF. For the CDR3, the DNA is TGCGCCAGCAGCCACGGACTAGCGGGAGTAGGAGGGGCCAACGTCCTGACTTTC.

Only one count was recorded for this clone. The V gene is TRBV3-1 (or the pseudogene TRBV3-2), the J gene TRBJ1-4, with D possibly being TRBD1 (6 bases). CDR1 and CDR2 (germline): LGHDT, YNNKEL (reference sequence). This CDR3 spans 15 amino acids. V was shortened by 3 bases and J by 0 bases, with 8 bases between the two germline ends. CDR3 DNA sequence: TGTGCCAGCAGCCACAGGGGTGCAACTAATGAAAAACTGTTTTTT. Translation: CASSHRGATNEKLFF.

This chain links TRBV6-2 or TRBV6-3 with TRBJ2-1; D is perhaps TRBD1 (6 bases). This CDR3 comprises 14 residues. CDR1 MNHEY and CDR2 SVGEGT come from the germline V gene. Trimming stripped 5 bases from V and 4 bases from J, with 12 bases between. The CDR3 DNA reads TGTGCCAGCAGTATGACAGGTCTGTACAATGAGCAGTTCTTC. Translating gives CASSMTGLYNEQFF.

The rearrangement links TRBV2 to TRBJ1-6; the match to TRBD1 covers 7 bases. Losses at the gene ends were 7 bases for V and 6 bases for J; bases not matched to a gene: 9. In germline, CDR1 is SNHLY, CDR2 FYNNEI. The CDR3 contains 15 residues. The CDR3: CASNMRQGINSPLHF. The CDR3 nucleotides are TGTGCCAGCAATATGAGACAGGGAATTAATTCACCCCTCCACTTT.

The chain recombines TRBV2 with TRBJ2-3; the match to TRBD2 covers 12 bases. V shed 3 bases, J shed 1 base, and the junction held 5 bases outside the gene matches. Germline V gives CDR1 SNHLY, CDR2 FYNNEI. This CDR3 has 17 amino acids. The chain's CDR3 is CASSDPRLAGGTDTQYF. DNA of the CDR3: TGTGCCAGCAGTGACCCTCGACTAGCGGGGGGCACAGATACGCAGTATTTT.

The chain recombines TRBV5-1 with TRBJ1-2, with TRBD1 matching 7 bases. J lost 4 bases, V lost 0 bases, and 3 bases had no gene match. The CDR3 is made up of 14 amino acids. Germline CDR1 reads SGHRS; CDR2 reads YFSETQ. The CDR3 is CASSLDTGAYGYTF. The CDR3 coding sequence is TGCGCCAGCAGCTTGGACACAGGGGCCTATGGCTACACCTTC.

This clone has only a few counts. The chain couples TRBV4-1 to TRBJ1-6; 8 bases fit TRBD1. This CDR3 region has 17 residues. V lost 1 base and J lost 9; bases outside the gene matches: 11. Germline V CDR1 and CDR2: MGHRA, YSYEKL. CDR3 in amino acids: CASSQGGRGRIGSPLHF. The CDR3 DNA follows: TGCGCCAGCAGCCAAGGTGGCAGGGGGCGAATCGGTTCACCCCTCCACTTT.

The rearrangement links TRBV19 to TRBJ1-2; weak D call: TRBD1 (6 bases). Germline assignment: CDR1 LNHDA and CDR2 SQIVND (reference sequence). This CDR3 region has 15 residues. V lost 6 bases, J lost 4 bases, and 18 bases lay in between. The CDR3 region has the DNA TGTGCCAGTAGCCTACAGCCAGGGGAGGGCTATGGCTACACCTTC. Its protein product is CASSLQPGEGYGYTF.

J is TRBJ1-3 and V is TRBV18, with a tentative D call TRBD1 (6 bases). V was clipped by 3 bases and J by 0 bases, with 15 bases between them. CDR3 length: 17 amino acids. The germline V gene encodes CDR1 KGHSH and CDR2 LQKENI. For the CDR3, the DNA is TGTGCCAGCTCACCTCAAGAAACAGGGAGCTCTGGAAACACCATATATTTT. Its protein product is CASSPQETGSSGNTIYF.

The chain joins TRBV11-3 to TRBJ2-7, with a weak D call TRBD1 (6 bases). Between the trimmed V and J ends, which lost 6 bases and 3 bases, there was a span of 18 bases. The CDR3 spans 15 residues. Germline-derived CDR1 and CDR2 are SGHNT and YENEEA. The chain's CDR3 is CASSPRRQVIYEQYF. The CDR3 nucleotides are TGTGCCAGCAGTCCTCGTCGACAGGTAATCTACGAGCAGTACTTC.